The clone carrying this TCR beta chain occurred many times. This specimen comes from a study of regulatory T cells in long-lasting Graves disease. Sample time point: newly diagnosed GD, antithyroid drugs for less than 3 months. RNA from PBMCs was the source of the TCR library. TCR beta libraries were built with iRepertoire HTBI primers and Arm-PCR of CDR3 regions. A single record per CDR3 protein comes from TCRdb applying MiXCR to the multiplex PCR reads. The profile shows a few hundred thousand distinct CDR3 sequences, approximately 13% of them singletons. The CDR3 sequence is 18 residues long. Trimming cost V 5 bases and J 4 bases; bases outside gene matches: 13. Separately, the same data were catalogued under a study of T cells in Graves' hyperthyroidism and ophthalmopathy.

The V gene is TRBV12-3 or TRBV12-4, the J gene TRBJ1-3; 11 positions match TRBD1. This sequence was found in a man aged 25 to 40 with Graves disease. The sample consisted of peripheral blood mononuclear cells (PBMCs), taken at new diagnosis, from a patient treated with antithyroid drugs. CDR3 nucleotides: TGTGCCAGCAGTCCCGGGACAGGGGGATTGGTATCGGGAAACACCATATATTTT. It yields the protein CASSPGTGGLVSGNTIYF.